Below are 5 T cell receptor beta chains sequenced from a single sample in a study of cytomegalovirus exposure and HLA in healthy donors. The method was immunoSEQ multiplex PCR; TCRdb's version includes in-frame clones alone and lacks a portion of them. The sample comprises roughly 230,000 clones, about 90% of which are singletons, and 3.1% rests with the top ten. Specimen: PBMCs. The receptors were sampled from a woman in her twenties or thirties in good health and CMV-seronegative.

The chain couples TRBV7-8 to TRBJ2-7; the D is unclear. The CDR3 covers 15 residues. V gave up 5 bases and J gave up 1 base, with 15 bases separating them. CDR1 and CDR2 from the germline V gene are SGHVS and FQNEAQ. The CDR3 DNA reads as TGTGCCAGCAGCCCCCACTCGCGACAATCCTACGAGCAGTACTTC. As protein: CASSPHSRQSYEQYF.

The chain combines TRBV18 with TRBJ2-1; D possibly corresponds to TRBD1 (5 bases). The CDR3 sequence is 15 residues long. Germline CDR1 and CDR2: KGHSH and LQKENI. Between the trimmed V and J ends, which lost 4 bases and 4 bases, there was a span of 14 bases. CDR3 loop: CASSQRDSPYNEQFF. The CDR3 DNA follows: TGTGCCAGCTCACAGCGAGACAGTCCGTACAATGAGCAGTTCTTC.

The chain uses TRBV11-3 and TRBJ2-1, with a possible D match to TRBD2 (6 bases). CDR1 is SGHNT and CDR2 is YENEEA in the germline V gene. CDR3 length: 14 amino acids. V was clipped by 4 bases and J by 5 bases, with 12 bases between them. CDR3 sequence (DNA): TGTGCCAGCAGCTCCCCTAGCGAAGACAATGAGCAGTTCTTC. This sequence encodes CASSSPSEDNEQFF.

The chain links TRBV2 to TRBJ2-3; D is undetermined. The CDR3 has 13 residues. Germline CDR1 SNHLY, CDR2 FYNNEI. With 7 bases removed from V and 9 bases from J, the gap between germline ends came to 17 bases. CDR3 protein: CASKSELKGTQYF. DNA of the CDR3: TGTGCCAGCAAGAGCGAACTAAAGGGAACGCAGTATTTT.

The chain links TRBV21-1 to TRBJ2-1; the D call in the table, TRBD2, was not verified against the DNA. TRBV21-1 is tagged as a pseudogene. The CDR3 contains 17 residues. CDR3: CASSTPGLAGIYNEQFF. CDR3 nucleotides: TGTGCCAGCAGCACCCCCGGACTAGCGGGCATCTACAATGAGCAGTTCTTC.